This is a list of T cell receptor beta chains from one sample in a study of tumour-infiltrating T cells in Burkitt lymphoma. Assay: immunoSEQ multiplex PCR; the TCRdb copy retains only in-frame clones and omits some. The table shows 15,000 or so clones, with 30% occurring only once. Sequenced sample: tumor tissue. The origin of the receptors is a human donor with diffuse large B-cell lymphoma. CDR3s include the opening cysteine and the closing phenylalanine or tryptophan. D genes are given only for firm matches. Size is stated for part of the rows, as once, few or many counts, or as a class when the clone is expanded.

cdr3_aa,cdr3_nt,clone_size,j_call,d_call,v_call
CAIRDKELTGNYEQYF,TGTGCCATCAGGGATAAGGAATTGACAGGGAACTACGAGCAGTACTTT,few,TRBJ2-7,TRBD1,TRBV10-3
CACPWGEGTDTQYF,TGTGCCTGCCCTTGGGGGGAGGGAACGGATACGCAGTATTTT,.,TRBJ2-3,TRBD2,TRBV30
CASSVSGQGNTIYF,TGTGCCAGCAGCGTGTCAGGACAGGGTAACACCATATATTTT,.,TRBJ1-3,TRBD1,TRBV9
CASSIDRDTQYF,TGTGCCAGTAGTATAGATCGTGATACGCAGTATTTT,medium-sized,TRBJ2-3,.,TRBV19
CASSDNEQYF,TGCGCCAGCAGTGACAACGAGCAGTACTTC,few,TRBJ2-7,.,TRBV10-1
CASTVKLGPLNEAFF,TGTGCCAGCACCGTAAAGTTGGGACCTCTTAATGAAGCTTTCTTT,.,TRBJ1-1,.,TRBV6-5
CASSPFGGGSYNEQFF,TGTGCCAGCAGCCCCTTCGGGGGAGGGTCCTACAATGAGCAGTTCTTC,few,TRBJ2-1,TRBD2,TRBV27
CASSRGSGETQYF,TGTGCCAGCAGTCGCGGGAGTGGGGAGACCCAGTACTTC,.,TRBJ2-5,TRBD2,TRBV6-5
CASSVGPNTEAFF,TGTGCCAGCAGCGTTGGGCCGAACACTGAAGCTTTCTTT,.,TRBJ1-1,.,TRBV9
CASSYSARSTDTQYF,TGTGCCAGCAGTTACTCGGCTAGAAGCACAGATACGCAGTATTTT,.,TRBJ2-3,.,TRBV6-6
CASSINPILTSGRLEQYF,TGTGCCAGTAGTATAAACCCTATCCTTACTAGCGGGAGACTCGAGCAGTACTTC,.,TRBJ2-7,TRBD2,TRBV19
CASRGQEQYF,TGTGCCTCCCGGGGTCAGGAGCAGTACTTC,.,TRBJ2-7,.,TRBV30
CASSPLSLAGGTDTQYF,TGTGCCAGCAGCCCGCTTTCACTAGCGGGAGGCACAGATACGCAGTATTTT,few,TRBJ2-3,TRBD2,TRBV7-8
CASSLRVTGVNTEAFF,TGCGCCAGCAGCTTGCGCGTCACAGGCGTTAACACTGAAGCTTTCTTT,.,TRBJ1-1,.,TRBV5-1
CSAERDNRDYGYTF,TGCAGCGCCGAGAGGGACAACAGAGACTATGGCTACACCTTC,.,TRBJ1-2,.,TRBV29-1
CASSSRQGAAEAFF,TGTGCCAGCAGTTCTAGACAGGGGGCTGCTGAAGCTTTCTTT,medium-sized,TRBJ1-1,TRBD1,TRBV6-1